The T cell receptor (beta chain) described here comes from a study of T-cell reconstitution after alpha-beta-depleted transplantation in children. Worth noting for this clonotype: What it binds is unknown.

Unique molecular identifiers were used in preparing the TCRbeta library. TCRdb independently ran MiXCR on the PCR reads; one entry per CDR3 protein. The sample has 500,000 to 600,000 distinct CDR3 sequences; roughly 30% are singletons. The germline gives CDR1 SGHRS, CDR2 YFSETQ. Trimming left V 3 bases short and J 7 bases short, with 20 bases between. The CDR3 runs 15 residues. Study observations and caveats: Newly produced T cells mostly provided counts and TCRbeta diversity after one year, as hyperexpanded clones declined. Reportedly, alpha-beta T cells present about two months post-transplant originated from several hundred expanded clones of graft origin.

The chain joins TRBV5-1 to TRBJ2-7; a possible D gene is TRBD2 (6 bases). The sequenced sample was PBMCs, obtained before TCRalphabeta/CD19-depleted stem cell transplant. The receptor was isolated from a boy under three years old with Wiskott-Aldrich syndrome, due to receive a stem cell transplant. In nucleotides, the CDR3 is TGCGCCAGCAGCTACGAGCAGGCGGGACGTTGGGAGCAGTACTTC. Its protein product is CASSYEQAGRWEQYF.